The sequence of this TCR beta chain was determined in a study of cytomegalovirus exposure and HLA in healthy donors. Study results and caveats: In a later analysis, an Asian-associated ancestry cluster reportedly showed fewer N-insertions than the roughly 710-donor mean.

Use of 60 Vbeta and 13 Jbeta primers characterized the PCR. The repertoire was sequenced with immunoSEQ multiplex PCR; TCRdb's copy has only in-frame clones and lacks some. The sample lists 110,000 to 150,000 clones, approximately 70% seen once, with about 2.2% in the top ten. The V gene's germline CDR1 is MNHEY and CDR2 SVGAGI. This CDR3 has 14 amino acids. Deletions cut 6 bases from V and 3 bases from J, with 12 bases between. Worth noting for this clone: The target antigen is unknown.

J is TRBJ2-1 and V is TRBV6-5; TRBD2 might be the D (6 bases). Sample: PBMCs. This clonotype was obtained from an older woman in good health and CMV-seropositive. The DNA for the CDR3 is TGTGCCAGCAGCGGAGGGACGGTCTACAATGAGCAGTTCTTC. As protein: CASSGGTVYNEQFF.